The 30 T cell receptor beta chains presented below share a single source sample, sequenced in a study of T cell responses to AZD1222 COVID-19 vaccine. The protocol was immunoSEQ multiplex PCR, while the TCRdb copy is restricted to in-frame clones and leaves out a portion. The sample lists roughly 150,000 clones; around 90% were seen once. Sequenced material: peripheral blood, taken 28 days after the second AZD1222 dose. The receptor set was obtained from an adult who received the AZD1222 COVID-19 vaccine.

This rearrangement joins TRBV28 to TRBJ1-6; D not certain. Trimming stripped 0 bases from V and 4 bases from J, with 10 bases between. The germline V gene encodes CDR1 MDHEN and CDR2 SYDVKM. CDR3 size: 16 residues. CDR3: CASSLWSQVYNSPLHF. Written as DNA, the CDR3 is TGTGCCAGCAGTTTATGGTCTCAGGTATATAATTCACCCCTCCACTTT.

The rearrangement uses TRBV2 and TRBJ1-1; no clear D. Per germline, CDR1 SNHLY and CDR2 FYNNEI. V was clipped by 8 bases and J by 1 base, with 11 bases between them. The CDR3 is 13 residues long. The CDR3 here is CASGSDWNTEAFF. The CDR3 DNA reads TGTGCCAGCGGGTCGGACTGGAACACTGAAGCTTTCTTT.

V and J are TRBV28 and TRBJ2-1; D possibly corresponds to TRBD2 (5 bases). Germline V gene sequence: CDR1 MDHEN, CDR2 SYDVKM. Trimming left V 3 bases short and J 3 bases short, with 9 bases between. CDR3 length: 14 amino acids. CDR3 DNA: TGTGCCAGCAGTTTTTCCGGACTCTACAATGAGCAGTTCTTC. Translation: CASSFSGLYNEQFF.

The chain couples TRBV4-2 to TRBJ2-1, with 13 bases that match TRBD2. V trimming: 1 base; J trimming: 6 bases; junction bases outside the gene matches: 6. Germline values: CDR1 LGHNA, CDR2 YNFKEQ. The CDR3 spans 17 residues. Here the CDR3 reads CASSQASGTSGTNEQFF. The CDR3 coding sequence is TGTGCCAGCAGCCAAGCCTCCGGGACTAGCGGGACCAATGAGCAGTTCTTC.

This sequence joins TRBV19 and TRBJ1-1, with D uncertain. Trimming removed 5 bases at V and 3 bases at J, with 10 bases between. The CDR3 sequence is 13 residues long. Germline CDR1 is LNHDA and CDR2 is SQIVND (reference sequence). The CDR3 region has the DNA TGTGCCAGTAGTTCGAACCTTTACACTGAAGCTTTCTTT. Translation: CASSSNLYTEAFF.

The chain links TRBV3-1 (or the pseudogene TRBV3-2) to TRBJ1-4; 9 nucleotides align to TRBD1. The germline V gene has CDR1 LGHDT and CDR2 YNNKEL (reference sequence). The trim removed 4 bases at V and 1 base at J, leaving 4 bases unmatched. The CDR3 is made up of 16 amino acids. CDR3 sequence: CASSRTGGITNEKLFF. The CDR3 nucleotides are TGTGCCAGCAGCCGAACAGGGGGCATAACTAATGAAAAACTGTTTTTT.

The CDR3 nucleotides read TGTGCCACCAGCGGCCAAGGGTATCAGCCCCAGCATTTT. The encoded protein is CATSGQGYQPQHF. J is TRBJ1-5 and V is TRBV15; D unclear. Trimming removed 5 bases at V and 5 bases at J, with 10 bases between. The V gene's germline CDR1 is LNHNV and CDR2 YYDKDF (reference sequence). This CDR3 spans 13 amino acids.

The genes are TRBV27 and TRBJ2-7, with 9 bases identical to TRBD1. The V segment lost 5 bases and the J segment 3 bases; nucleotides outside the gene matches: 5. The CDR3 sequence is 14 residues long. The V gene's germline CDR1 is MNHEY and CDR2 SMNVEV (reference sequence). The CDR3 sequence: CASSTYRGLYEQYF. The CDR3 coding sequence is TGTGCCAGCAGTACCTACAGGGGGCTCTACGAGCAGTACTTC.

The V call is TRBV3-1 (or the pseudogene TRBV3-2), the J call TRBJ2-5; D is perhaps TRBD2 (5 bases). Trimming took off 1 base at V and 5 bases at J, with 14 bases between the two ends. This CDR3 region has 15 residues. CDR1 is LGHDT, CDR2 YNNKEL, per germline (reference sequence). CDR3 amino acids: CASSQGETMVETQYF. CDR3 DNA: TGTGCCAGCAGCCAAGGGGAGACTATGGTCGAGACCCAGTACTTC.

The V call is TRBV6-2 or TRBV6-3, the J call TRBJ2-5; a possible D gene is TRBD2 (5 bases). The germline V and J ends were trimmed by 4 bases and 3 bases, with 21 bases remaining between them. CDR1 and CDR2 (germline): MNHEY, SVGEGT. There are 17 residues in the CDR3. The CDR3 reads CASSSPRGRSKEETQYF. CDR3 coding DNA: TGTGCCAGCAGTTCTCCCCGGGGTAGATCGAAAGAAGAGACCCAGTACTTC.

The chain employs TRBV19 and TRBJ2-3, with D uncertain. This CDR3 has 13 amino acids. V lost 5 bases to trimming and J lost 7 bases, with 13 bases between them. Germline V CDR1 and CDR2: LNHDA, SQIVND (reference sequence). This chain's CDR3 is CASSPGVINTQYF. The CDR3 bases are TGTGCCAGTAGTCCGGGCGTAATTAATACGCAGTATTTT.

The chain joins TRBV6-5 to TRBJ1-1; 8 nucleotides agree with TRBD1. V trimming: 2 bases; J trimming: 3 bases; junction bases outside the gene matches: 2. Looked up from germline, CDR1 is MNHEY and CDR2 is SVGAGI. This CDR3 has 14 amino acids. The CDR3 protein is CASSYTGGDTEAFF. As DNA, the CDR3 is TGTGCCAGCAGTTACACAGGGGGGGACACTGAAGCTTTCTTT.

The CDR3 nucleotides read TGTGCCAGCCACAGGGTCTTGGTTAATGAAAAACTGTTTTTT. Protein sequence: CASHRVLVNEKLFF. This sequence joins TRBV2 and TRBJ1-4, with a possible D match to TRBD1 (6 bases). The germline V and J ends were trimmed by 8 bases and 4 bases, with 14 bases remaining between them. This CDR3 comprises 14 residues. Per germline, CDR1 SNHLY and CDR2 FYNNEI.

The chain uses TRBV12-3 or TRBV12-4 and TRBJ2-5, with no clear D. V was clipped by 3 bases and J by 4 bases, with 3 bases between them. The CDR3 is 11 residues long. CDR3: CASSFGETQYF. CDR3 DNA sequence: TGTGCCAGCAGTTTTGGAGAGACCCAGTACTTC.

This chain joins TRBV5-1 and TRBJ1-2; D call uncertain. V was cut by 4 bases and J by 6 bases, with 16 bases left in between. CDR1 and CDR2 (germline): SGHRS, YFSETQ. CDR3 size: 14 residues. The CDR3 is CASSPDFKHDGYTF. The CDR3 coding sequence is TGCGCCAGCAGCCCGGACTTCAAACACGATGGCTACACCTTC.

J is TRBJ2-7 and V is TRBV5-6; D not resolved. The CDR3 length is 15 residues. V was cut by 6 bases and J by 0 bases, with 16 bases left in between. CDR1 is SGHDT and CDR2 is YYEEEE in the germline V gene. The CDR3: CASTPVGRSSYEQYF. For the CDR3, the DNA is TGTGCCAGCACCCCGGTGGGCAGAAGCTCCTACGAGCAGTACTTC.

The chain links TRBV7-9 to TRBJ1-6, with D uncertain. The germline gives CDR1 SEHNR, CDR2 FQNEAQ (reference sequence). The V and J ends lost 2 bases and 10 bases respectively, with 21 bases between them. The CDR3 contains 17 residues. The CDR3 DNA sequence: TGTGCCAGCAGCTTATCCCCCCTCGGGATTATAAGGTCACCCCTCCACTTT. Protein sequence: CASSLSPLGIIRSPLHF.

The chain has TRBV7-9 and TRBJ2-1; D unclear. From germline, CDR1 is SEHNR and CDR2 FQNEAQ (reference sequence). CDR3 length equals 12 residues. Trimming removed 7 bases at V and 6 bases at J, with 10 bases between. The CDR3 nucleotides are TGTGCCAGCACCAAACAAACCAATGAGCAGTTCTTC. It yields the protein CASTKQTNEQFF.

In its sample, this clone was seen once. V and J are TRBV10-3 and TRBJ2-3; D is uncertain. The CDR3 consists of 13 residues. Germline CDR1 ENHRY, CDR2 SYGVKD. V was trimmed by 0 bases and J by 6 bases, leaving 7 bases between them. This CDR3 is CAISESNRDTQYF. The CDR3 nucleotides are TGTGCCATCAGTGAGTCGAACCGGGATACGCAGTATTTT.

The chain couples TRBV7-9 to TRBJ1-2; D possibly corresponds to TRBD1 (5 bases). With 0 bases removed from V and 6 bases from J, the gap between germline ends came to 11 bases. Per germline, CDR1 SEHNR and CDR2 FQNEAQ (reference sequence). The length of the CDR3 is 14 residues. The DNA for the CDR3 is TGTGCCAGCAGCTTAGCGGCAGGGAGCAATGGCTACACCTTC. Translated: CASSLAAGSNGYTF.

The chain uses TRBV19 and TRBJ1-2, with 7 positions matching TRBD1. The CDR3 spans 15 residues. Germline CDR1 and CDR2: LNHDA and SQIVND (reference sequence). The J segment lost 5 bases and the V segment lost 4 bases, leaving 10 bases of the junction unmatched. The CDR3 is CASSNDRATRYGYTF. The DNA for the CDR3 is TGTGCCAGTAGTAATGACAGGGCCACTCGGTATGGCTACACCTTC.

J is TRBJ2-1 and V is TRBV19, with D possibly matching TRBD1 (6 bases). The CDR3 sequence is 20 residues long. Germline CDR1 and CDR2: LNHDA and SQIVND (reference sequence). Trimming cost V 2 bases and J 4 bases, with 27 bases left between them. This CDR3 is CASSIRGSAGTSLLYNEQFF. In nucleotides, the CDR3 is TGTGCCAGTAGTATAAGGGGGTCCGCCGGGACCTCCCTTCTGTACAATGAGCAGTTCTTC.

The DNA for the CDR3 is TGTGCCAGTAGGAGAACCGGGACAGGAGGGGGCTATGGCTACACCTTC. Translated: CASRRTGTGGGYGYTF. The rearrangement uses TRBV19 and TRBJ1-2; 8 nucleotides align to TRBD1. CDR3 length equals 16 residues. The germline V gene encodes CDR1 LNHDA and CDR2 SQIVND (reference sequence). The V and J ends lost 6 bases and 4 bases, in that order; junction bases with no gene match: 13.

The count of this clone is one. The chain has TRBV30 and TRBJ1-4, with 8 bases lining up with TRBD1. Germline loops: CDR1 GTSNPN, CDR2 SVGIG (reference sequence). The CDR3 length is 11 residues. Trimming removed 5 bases from V and 10 bases from J; junction bases left unmatched: 3. DNA of the CDR3: TGTGCCTGGCAGGGGGCAGGAAAACTGTTTTTT. It yields the protein CAWQGAGKLFF.

The chain is built from TRBV28 and TRBJ1-1; the D is unclear. The CDR3 extends over 11 amino acids. CDR1 MDHEN and CDR2 SYDVKM come from the germline V gene. V lost 7 bases to trimming and J lost 1 base, with 4 bases between them. CDR3 in DNA: TGTGCCAGCAAGAAGAACACTGAAGCTTTCTTT. This codes for CASKKNTEAFF.

CDR3 sequence: CAMKGINTGELFF. CDR3 nucleotides: TGTGCCATGAAGGGGATCAACACCGGGGAGCTGTTTTTT. The rearrangement joins TRBV11-2 to TRBJ2-2, with D perhaps TRBD1 (5 bases). CDR1 and CDR2 (germline): SGHAT, FQNNGV. Trimming stripped 10 bases from V and 2 bases from J, with 11 bases between. The length of the CDR3 is 13 residues.

This chain connects TRBV29-1 to TRBJ2-5; D uncertain. V was clipped by 5 bases and J by 3 bases, with 16 bases between them. The CDR3 spans 14 residues. CDR1 and CDR2 from the germline V gene are SQVTM and ANQGSEA. The CDR3 spells CSVPIGPREETQYF. The DNA of the CDR3 is TGCAGCGTTCCAATCGGCCCGCGTGAAGAGACCCAGTACTTC.

The chain links TRBV7-2 to TRBJ1-3, with 7 bases identical to TRBD1. Germline CDR1 and CDR2: SGHTA and FQGNSA. V shed 5 bases and J 0 bases; nucleotides not matched to a gene: 7. The CDR3 totals 16 residues. The CDR3 protein is CASSIQQGNSGNTIYF. The CDR3 nucleotides read TGTGCCAGCAGCATTCAACAGGGGAACTCTGGAAACACCATATATTTT.

This clone was picked up a small number of times. This chain connects TRBV2 to TRBJ2-2; D unclear. Trimming took 2 bases from V and 7 from J, leaving 8 bases between them. The CDR3 runs 13 residues. Germline V gene data show CDR1 as SNHLY and CDR2 as FYNNEI. CDR3 region: CASSESQVGELFF. CDR3 in DNA: TGTGCCAGCAGTGAATCGCAGGTCGGGGAGCTGTTTTTT.

J is TRBJ1-2 and V is TRBV23-1; no reliable D call. TRBV23-1 is identified as an open reading frame with a role that is uncertain. The CDR3 extends over 15 amino acids. V was shortened by 0 bases and J by 4 bases, with 12 bases between the two germline ends. In DNA, the CDR3 is TGCGCCAGCAGTCAATCGTTGCTTTTCTTCTATGGCTACACCTTC. Translating gives CASSQSLLFFYGYTF.